This passage covers 7 T cell receptor beta chains from one sample sequenced in a study of cytotoxic CD8 clonotypes in ibrutinib-treated CLL. Using immunoSEQ multiplex PCR, the repertoire was profiled, and TCRdb retains in-frame clones only, with some absent. The data show 20,000 to 30,000 clones, 68% seen once. The sample in question was PBMCs, obtained after 24 months of ibrutinib treatment. The receptors were gathered from a human donor with chronic lymphocytic leukemia.

This chain uses TRBV7-9 with TRBJ2-5, with a tentative D call TRBD2 (5 bases). V was pared by 5 bases and J by 3 bases, with 10 bases between. Germline loops: CDR1 SEHNR, CDR2 FQNEAQ (reference sequence). The CDR3 has 13 residues. CDR3 DNA: TGTGCCAGCAGCCAAGAGGGAGAAGAGACCCAGTACTTC. Protein sequence: CASSQEGEETQYF.

This clone was counted only a few times. This chain uses TRBV19 with TRBJ2-7; TRBD2 might be the D (5 bases). Per the germline V gene, CDR1 is LNHDA and CDR2 is SQIVND (reference sequence). This CDR3 comprises 16 residues. The V and J ends lost 2 bases and 3 bases respectively, with 17 bases between them. CDR3 sequence: CASSIREQRMIYEQYF. Written as DNA, the CDR3 is TGTGCCAGTAGTATACGGGAACAAAGAATGATCTACGAGCAGTACTTC.

The chain has TRBV13 and TRBJ1-1, with D unclear. Trimming took 5 bases from V and 3 from J, leaving 13 bases between them. Germline lookup yields CDR1 PRHDT and CDR2 FYEKMQ (reference sequence). This CDR3 is built from 14 residues. CDR3 sequence (DNA): TGTGCCAGCAGCCGCCGGGATCAACACACTGAAGCTTTCTTT. Translation: CASSRRDQHTEAFF.

The chain employs TRBV18 and TRBJ2-6; D might be TRBD1 (5 bases). CDR3 length: 16 amino acids. Trimming left V 10 bases short and J 0 bases short, with 16 bases between. Germline-derived CDR1 and CDR2 are KGHSH and LQKENI. The DNA of the CDR3 is TGTGCCACCCAGCCAGGGCAAAGCTCTGGGGCCAACGTCCTGACTTTC. It is translated as CATQPGQSSGANVLTF.

The chain employs TRBV9 and TRBJ2-4; unclear D gene. Germline values: CDR1 SGDLS, CDR2 YYNGEE. The CDR3 runs 13 residues. V dropped 0 bases and J dropped 2 bases, with 3 bases sitting between them. CDR3 nucleotide sequence: TGTGCCAGCAGCGTAGCCCCCAAAAACATTCAGTACTTC. Protein: CASSVAPKNIQYF.

V is TRBV30 and J is TRBJ1-2, with TRBD1 as a possible D gene (5 bases). Germline V gives CDR1 GTSNPN, CDR2 SVGIG (reference sequence). The CDR3 consists of 13 residues. V gave up 0 bases and J gave up 5 bases, with 10 bases separating them. In DNA form, the CDR3 reads TGTGCCTGGAGTGTACAAGGGGATTATGGCTACACCTTC. Its protein product is CAWSVQGDYGYTF.

In nucleotides, the CDR3 is TGTGCCAGTAACGGACTTAGCGGGGGAGACGTAGACATTCAGTACTTC. This translates into CASNGLSGGDVDIQYF. The chain employs TRBV7-9 and TRBJ2-4, with 9 bases identical to TRBD2. Germline V CDR1 and CDR2: SEHNR, FQNEAQ (reference sequence). Trimming took 9 bases from V and 8 from J; bases not matched to a gene: 17. The CDR3 totals 16 residues. Complete variable domain (other parts from reference TRBV7-9 and TRBJ2-4): DTGVSQNPRHKITKRGQNVTFRCDPISEHNRLYWYRQTLGQGPEFLTYFQNEAQLEKSRLLSDRFSAERPKGSFSTLEIQRTEQGDSAMYLCASNGLSGGDVDIQYFGAGTRLSVL.